The present T cell receptor (beta chain) was sequenced within a study of CD4 and CD8 cells across lung adenocarcinoma regions. One entry per CDR3 protein results from TCRdb running MiXCR on the PCR reads. The data hold about 3,700 distinct CDR3 sequences, with approximately 63% observed a single time. Looked up from germline, CDR1 is SGHTA and CDR2 is FQGNSA. The ends were cut back, 0 bases at V and 5 bases at J, with 10 bases in the middle. CDR3 size: 14 residues. By sample share, this clonotype is large. This sequence joins TRBV7-2 and TRBJ2-5; D uncertain. The sequencing input was CD4+ T cells from the margin of a lung tumor. The origin of this receptor is a male donor with lung adenocarcinoma. The CD4 and CD8 labels of this study may be unreliable. The CDR3 protein is CASSLASGHETQYF. The CDR3 nucleotides read TGTGCCAGCAGCTTAGCATCGGGCCACGAGACCCAGTACTTC.